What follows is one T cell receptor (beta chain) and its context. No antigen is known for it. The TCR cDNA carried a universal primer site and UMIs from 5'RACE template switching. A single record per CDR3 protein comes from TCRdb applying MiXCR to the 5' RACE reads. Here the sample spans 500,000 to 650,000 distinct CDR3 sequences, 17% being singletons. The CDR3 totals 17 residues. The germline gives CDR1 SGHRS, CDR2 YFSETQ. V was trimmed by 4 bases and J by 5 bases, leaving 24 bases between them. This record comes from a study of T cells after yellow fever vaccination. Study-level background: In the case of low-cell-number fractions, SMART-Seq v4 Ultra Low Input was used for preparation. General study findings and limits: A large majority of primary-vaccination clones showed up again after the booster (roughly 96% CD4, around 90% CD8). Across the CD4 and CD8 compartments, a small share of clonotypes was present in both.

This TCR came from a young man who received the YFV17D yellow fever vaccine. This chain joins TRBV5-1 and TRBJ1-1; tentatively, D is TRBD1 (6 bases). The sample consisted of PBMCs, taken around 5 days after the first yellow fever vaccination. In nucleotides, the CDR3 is TGCGCCAGCAGCAGCACAGGGTCTTGGGTGGTCGGAACTGAAGCTTTCTTT. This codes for CASSSTGSWVVGTEAFF.